Following are 23 T cell receptor beta chains from one sample sequenced in a study of blood T cell repertoires in COVID-19. The repertoire was sequenced with immunoSEQ multiplex PCR; TCRdb's copy has only in-frame clones and lacks some. The data show 65,000 to 75,000 clones, about 80% seen once. Material: peripheral blood. Receptors were obtained from a woman aged 60-70 years with acute or convalescent COVID-19.

The chain links TRBV11-2 to TRBJ2-2, with 11 bases fitting TRBD2. The J segment lost 6 bases and the V segment lost 6 bases, leaving 6 bases of the junction unmatched. CDR3 size: 15 residues. Germline V CDR1 and CDR2: SGHAT, FQNNGV. The CDR3 loop reads CASRTLAGGPGELFF. The CDR3 DNA reads as TGTGCCAGCAGAACCTTAGCGGGGGGGCCCGGGGAGCTGTTTTTT. The variable domain in full, with the rest retrieved from reference TRBV11-2 and TRBJ2-2, is EAGVAQSPRYKIIEKRQSVAFWCNPISGHATLYWYQQILGQGPKLLIQFQNNGVVDDSQLPKDRFSAERLKGVDSTLKIQPAKLEDSAVYLCASRTLAGGPGELFFGEGSRLTVL.

This sequence joins TRBV13 and TRBJ1-1; D is perhaps TRBD1 (6 bases). Trimming shortened V by 5 bases and J by 0 bases, and 16 bases separated the two germline ends. The CDR3 length is 16 residues. Germline V CDR1 and CDR2: PRHDT, FYEKMQ (reference sequence). The CDR3 protein is CASSTPTGQMNTEAFF. Written as DNA, the CDR3 is TGTGCCAGCAGCACACCAACAGGACAGATGAACACTGAAGCTTTCTTT.

V usage is TRBV6-5 and J usage is TRBJ1-1; D call uncertain. The CDR3 extends over 13 amino acids. Per the germline V gene, CDR1 is MNHEY and CDR2 is SVGAGI. V was cut by 4 bases and J by 4 bases, with 10 bases left in between. CDR3 DNA: TGTGCCAGCAGTTTGAGTGGTGCCACTGAAGCTTTCTTT. This encodes CASSLSGATEAFF.

The chain carries TRBV7-9 and TRBJ1-1; 7 bases match TRBD1. The CDR3 is 14 amino acids. The germline V gene encodes CDR1 SEHNR and CDR2 FQNEAQ (reference sequence). V was pared by 5 bases and J by 2 bases, with 5 bases of the junction left unmatched. This CDR3 is CASSRGQRNTEAFF. Written as DNA, the CDR3 is TGTGCCAGCAGCAGGGGACAGAGAAACACTGAAGCTTTCTTT.

The gene calls are TRBV27 and TRBJ1-6; the match to TRBD1 covers 7 bases. V lost 3 bases and J lost 3; bases outside the gene matches: 5. Germline V gene sequence: CDR1 MNHEY, CDR2 SMNVEV (reference sequence). CDR3 size: 16 residues. This CDR3 is CASSLKGAHYNSPLHF. CDR3 DNA sequence: TGTGCCAGCAGTTTGAAGGGGGCCCACTATAATTCACCCCTCCACTTT.

CDR3 DNA sequence: TGTGCCAGCGCCCAAGACGGGGGGGGCTACACCTTC. This translates into CASAQDGGGYTF. J is TRBJ1-2 and V is TRBV2, with a possible D match to TRBD1 (5 bases). Germline values: CDR1 SNHLY, CDR2 FYNNEI. V was clipped by 8 bases and J by 8 bases, with 15 bases between them. The length of the CDR3 is 12 residues.

The gene calls are TRBV5-1 and TRBJ2-5; a weak D match, TRBD2 (6 bases). CDR3 length equals 16 residues. The germline CDR1 and CDR2 sequences are SGHRS and YFSETQ. V was pared by 0 bases and J by 4 bases, with 16 bases between. CDR3 bases: TGCGCCAGCAGCTTGGGTACTAGCTCAGCCACAGAGACCCAGTACTTC. This translates into CASSLGTSSATETQYF.

The rearrangement uses TRBV19 and TRBJ1-1; D not certain. The V and J ends lost 5 bases and 1 base respectively, with 14 bases between them. The CDR3 extends over 15 amino acids. CDR1 and CDR2 from the germline V gene are LNHDA and SQIVND (reference sequence). The CDR3 loop reads CASSLIGLGNTEAFF. The CDR3 DNA reads as TGTGCCAGTAGTCTGATCGGACTGGGGAACACTGAAGCTTTCTTT.

The chain uses TRBV30 and TRBJ1-5; 7 bases match TRBD1. The junction had 5 bases not matched to a gene; V was cut back by 2 bases and J by 1 base. The CDR3 loop spans 15 amino acids. The V gene's germline CDR1 is GTSNPN and CDR2 SVGIG (reference sequence). CDR3 in amino acids: CAWSLRGLSNQPQHF. The DNA of the CDR3 is TGTGCCTGGAGTCTCAGGGGGTTGAGCAATCAGCCCCAGCATTTT.

The chain combines TRBV12-3 or TRBV12-4 with TRBJ1-1; D ambiguous. The V gene lost 3 bases and the J gene lost 4 bases, with 9 bases spanning the gap. The length of the CDR3 is 13 residues. CDR3 bases: TGTGCCAGCAGTTTGGCCCGGGGCACTGAAGCTTTCTTT. Encoded protein: CASSLARGTEAFF.

This rearrangement joins TRBV5-1 to TRBJ2-6; 8 bases align to TRBD1. This CDR3 region has 18 residues. CDR1 and CDR2 (germline): SGHRS, YFSETQ. The ends lost 4 bases at V and 0 bases at J; junction bases unmatched: 9. The CDR3 nucleotides read TGCGCCAGCAGCACAAGGACAGGGAATGGCTCTGGGGCCAACGTCCTGACTTTC. This gives the protein CASSTRTGNGSGANVLTF.

CDR3 sequence: CASSLAAGDSGANVLTF. For the CDR3, the DNA is TGCGCCAGCAGCTTGGCGGCAGGGGACTCTGGGGCCAACGTCCTGACTTTC. V and J are TRBV5-1 and TRBJ2-6; tentatively, D is TRBD1 (6 bases). Per the germline V gene, CDR1 is SGHRS and CDR2 is YFSETQ. The V end lost 0 bases, the J end lost 0 bases, and 10 bases lay between the germline ends. This CDR3 has 17 amino acids.

V is TRBV19 and J is TRBJ2-3, with D unclear. The CDR3 has 15 amino acids. Germline CDR1 reads LNHDA; CDR2 reads SQIVND (reference sequence). V lost 6 bases, J lost 4 bases, and 17 bases lay in between. CDR3 region: CASSDRSGSPDTQYF. As DNA, the CDR3 is TGTGCCAGTAGCGATCGATCAGGATCTCCAGATACGCAGTATTTT.

The chain couples TRBV3-1 (or the pseudogene TRBV3-2) to TRBJ1-2; D ambiguous. The length of the CDR3 is 16 residues. Trimming pared 0 bases from V and 4 bases from J, leaving 15 bases between. Looked up from germline, CDR1 is LGHDT and CDR2 is YNNKEL (reference sequence). The CDR3 spells CASSQEEEAAFYGYTF. CDR3 sequence (DNA): TGTGCCAGCAGCCAAGAAGAGGAAGCAGCCTTCTATGGCTACACCTTC.

V is TRBV5-1 and J is TRBJ1-5, with 11 bases fitting TRBD1. Germline V gene data show CDR1 as SGHRS and CDR2 as YFSETQ. The CDR3 length is 16 residues. J lost 4 bases, V lost 0 bases, and 3 bases had no gene match. CDR3 sequence: CASSLDGTGGNQPQHF. In DNA form, the CDR3 reads TGCGCCAGCAGCTTGGACGGGACAGGGGGAAATCAGCCCCAGCATTTT. The whole variable domain, remainder taken from reference TRBV5-1 and TRBJ1-5, is KAGVTQTPRYLIKTRGQQVTLSCSPISGHRSVSWYQQTPGQGLQFLFEYFSETQRNKGNFPGRFSGRQFSNSRSEMNVSTLELGDSALYLCASSLDGTGGNQPQHFGDGTRLSIL.

The V call is TRBV4-2, the J call TRBJ1-1; 9 positions agree with TRBD1. The CDR3 has 15 residues. With 0 bases clipped from V and 4 bases from J, the junction kept 3 bases outside the gene matches. From germline, CDR1 is LGHNA and CDR2 YNFKEQ. The CDR3 DNA reads TGTGCCAGCAGCCAAGAGGGACAGGGTCGCACTGAAGCTTTCTTT. Protein product: CASSQEGQGRTEAFF.

This chain connects TRBV6-1 to TRBJ1-2; 8 bases agree with TRBD1. This CDR3 region has 16 residues. CDR1 MNHNS and CDR2 SASEGT come from the germline V gene. The trim removed 3 bases at V and 2 bases at J, leaving 8 bases unmatched. CDR3 protein: CASSELTGGGNYGYTF. The CDR3 DNA follows: TGTGCCAGCAGTGAGCTCACAGGGGGGGGCAACTATGGCTACACCTTC.

The chain couples TRBV10-3 to TRBJ2-2; 8 bases match TRBD1. Germline CDR1 and CDR2: ENHRY and SYGVKD. The V and J ends lost 2 bases and 5 bases, in that order; junction bases with no gene match: 7. This CDR3 is 16 amino acids long. The CDR3 nucleotides read TGTGCCATCAGTGAGGGAGGACAGGGACGGACCGGGGAGCTGTTTTTT. This codes for CAISEGGQGRTGELFF.

The genes are TRBV12-3 or TRBV12-4 and TRBJ2-1; D remains unclear. The CDR3 covers 13 residues. Trimming stripped 1 base from V and 6 bases from J, with 7 bases between. The CDR3: CASSLVSGNEQFF. DNA of the CDR3: TGTGCCAGCAGTTTAGTATCGGGCAATGAGCAGTTCTTC.

This clone came up once. The chain has TRBV18 and TRBJ2-1; maybe TRBD1 (5 bases). Trimming removed 3 bases at V and 0 bases at J, with 9 bases between. The CDR3 contains 15 residues. Germline lookup yields CDR1 KGHSH and CDR2 LQKENI. The CDR3 reads CASSPRQLSYNEQFF. CDR3 DNA sequence: TGTGCCAGCTCACCCCGACAGCTCTCCTACAATGAGCAGTTCTTC.

This clone rates as medium-sized. This chain uses TRBV14 with TRBJ1-6; D remains ambiguous. The CDR3 has 11 amino acids. CDR1 and CDR2 (germline): SGHDN, FVKESK. Trimming stripped 6 bases from V and 16 bases from J, with 13 bases between. CDR3: CASSARRELHF. CDR3 bases: TGTGCCAGCAGTGCACGACGGGAACTCCACTTT.

The chain couples TRBV3-1 (or the pseudogene TRBV3-2) to TRBJ1-1, with D maybe TRBD1 (5 bases). The V and J ends lost 0 bases and 4 bases respectively, with 9 bases between them. The CDR3 spans 14 residues. Germline values: CDR1 LGHDT, CDR2 YNNKEL (reference sequence). Here the CDR3 reads CASSQDRVRTEAFF. The DNA of the CDR3 is TGTGCCAGCAGCCAAGACAGGGTACGCACTGAAGCTTTCTTT.

The CDR3 nucleotides are TGTGCCAGCAAACCAAATTCAGGGTCTGGAAACACCATATATTTT. Encoded protein: CASKPNSGSGNTIYF. The chain recombines TRBV9 with TRBJ1-3; D is perhaps TRBD1 (5 bases). The V gene's germline CDR1 is SGDLS and CDR2 YYNGEE. The germline V and J ends were trimmed by 6 bases and 1 base, with 14 bases remaining between them. CDR3 size: 15 residues.